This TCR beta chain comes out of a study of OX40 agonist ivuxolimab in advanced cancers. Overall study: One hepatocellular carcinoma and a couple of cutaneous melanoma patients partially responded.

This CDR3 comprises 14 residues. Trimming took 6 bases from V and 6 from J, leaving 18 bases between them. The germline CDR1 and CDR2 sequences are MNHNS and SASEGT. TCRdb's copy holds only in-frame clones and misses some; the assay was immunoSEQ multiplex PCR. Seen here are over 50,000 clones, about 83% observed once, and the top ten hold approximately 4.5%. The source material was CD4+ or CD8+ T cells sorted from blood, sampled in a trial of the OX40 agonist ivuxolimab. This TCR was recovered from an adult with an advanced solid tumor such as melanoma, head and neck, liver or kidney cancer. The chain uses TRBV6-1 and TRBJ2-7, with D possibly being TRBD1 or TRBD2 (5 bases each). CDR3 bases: TGTGCCAGCAGCCCGGGACCTGGGCAGGGCGAGCAGTACTTC. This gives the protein CASSPGPGQGEQYF.